Here is one T cell receptor beta chain with its context. This clonotype was observed at least ten times. It lacks a known antigen. No base quality information exists; no much larger clone differs at one position. Library creation used 5' RACE. TCRdb shows the sequencer as Illumina HiSeq 2000. Template switching introduced a universal primer binding site; the final cDNA contained a unique molecular identifier, enabling accurate counting of TCR cDNA molecules. Specific primers in the conserved constant-segment region were used to synthesize first-strand cDNA for the TCR alpha and beta chains. To control for contamination, each cDNA library was double barcoded with a SMART-Mk sample barcode plus Illumina barcodes. TruSeq adapter sequences along with Illumina sample barcodes were introduced in two successive PCR steps. Sequencing of the TCR alpha and beta cDNA libraries was done on the Illumina HiSeq platform using custom primers. On the authors' methods: MiGEC was used to process raw reads and extract unique molecular identifiers, and MiXCR was used to find CDR3 positions. For each individual, recombination models were inferred using an EM algorithm with the repgenHMM and IGoR tools. The tcR package in R was used for shared clonotype analysis, with sharing normalized by the product of cloneset sizes. Out-of-frame nonproductive sequences were analyzed to study raw recombination free of thymic and clonal selection effects. The public reads were reprocessed in TCRdb via fastp at Q25 and MiXCR, keeping in-frame beta chains. Duplicate CDR3 protein sequences are folded into a single record with the most common DNA and genes. TCRdb, not the original authors, processed these V and J calls. Recorded for this sample are approximately 240,000 distinct CDR3 sequences; around an eighth of them occurred a single time. The ten biggest clones cover under 9.5% of the sample.

The source of the sample is a study of identical twins (dated by TCRdb to between 2015 and 2016). Broadly, across the study: TCR alpha and beta repertoires from monozygotic twins, unrelated adults of various ages and cord blood were deep-sequenced to test whether fetal clonotypes persist. Replicate twin experiments were performed at different times using different library preparation protocols to rule out contamination. General conclusions and limits of the study: In beta out-of-frame sequences, excess twin sharing was weaker, because having fewer shared sequences lowered the signal-to-noise ratio. Out-of-frame TCR alpha sharing in monozygotic twins was systematically underestimated by recombination models, whereas sharing between unrelated individuals was in agreement with the recombination models. Conclusions relied on cross-sectional statistical analysis, since the same donors could not be followed over many years. Compared with coincidental sharing between unrelated individuals, an excess of low generation-probability sequences was observed among out-of-frame TCR alpha sequences shared between twins. Invariant T cells such as MAIT and iNKT could partly confound zero-insertion analyses, though diverse VJ usage argued against this for most clonotypes. Abundant cord blood beta clonotypes carried fewer insertions; young adult naive repertoires showed a weaker similar trend, while memory repertoires showed none.

Every donor was a healthy Caucasian. Using Miltenyi CD45RO+ enrichment and human naive T-cell isolation kits, memory (CD45RO+) and naive T cells were isolated from PBMC. The CDR3 runs 14 amino acids, cysteine and phenylalanine included. Only the CDR3 portion is preserved as DNA: 42 bases, with reading frame beginning at the first base. Ends trimmed: V by 6 bases, J by 2 bases; bases unmatched to a gene: 6. Via the germline V gene, CDR1 is SNHLY and CDR2 FYNNEI. This chain joins TRBV2 to TRBJ1-2; TRBD1 agrees with 7 junctional bases. This sequence originates from a woman between 18 and 29 years old in good health. The sequenced sample was memory (CD45RO+) T cells sorted from blood. The cell subset or site label for this specimen denotes: CD45RO+ enriched T cells. DNA sequence: TGTGCCAGCAGGAGGGACAGACAAAACTATGGCTACACCTTC. It encodes CASRRDRQNYGYTF.